Listed below are T cell receptor beta chains from one sample, sequenced in a study of cytomegalovirus exposure and HLA in healthy donors. Clones were read by immunoSEQ multiplex PCR, and TCRdb kept only the in-frame ones, dropping some. The table has about 190,000 clones, less than 85% seen once. The sample consisted of PBMCs. Every receptor here comes from a man younger than 40 in good health and CMV-seropositive. Each CDR3 is given with its conserved first and last residue. D genes are given only for firm matches. Only some rows state a clone size, as once, few, many or a class for expanded clones.

V gene	J gene	D gene	clone size	CDR3 DNA	CDR3 protein
TRBV12-2	TRBJ2-7	.	.	TGTGCAAGTCGCTTTAAACTAGCGGGAGAATTAATTAACGAGCAGTACTTC	CASRFKLAGELINEQYF
TRBV10-1	TRBJ2-1	TRBD1	.	TGCGCCAGCAGTGCAGGACAGGGCCCAAACAATGAGCAGTTCTTC	CASSAGQGPNNEQFF
TRBV11-2	TRBJ2-1	.	.	TGTGCCAGCAGCCAAAGAGCCGATGAGCAGTTCTTC	CASSQRADEQFF
TRBV28	TRBJ2-7	TRBD1	.	TGTGCCAGCAGTTCCCCCGGGACAGGGGGTTCCTACGAGCAGTACTTC	CASSSPGTGGSYEQYF
TRBV18	TRBJ2-6	.	.	TGTGCCAGCTCACCACGTGGGGGCGCCGGGGCCAACGTCCTGACTTTC	CASSPRGGAGANVLTF
TRBV30	TRBJ1-5	TRBD1	.	TGTGCCTGGAGTGTATCAGGGGGGTTAAGCAATCAGCCCCAGCATTTT	CAWSVSGGLSNQPQHF
TRBV30	TRBJ2-3	.	few	TGTGCCTGTTTCCGAACGGGAGTAGGGGATACGCAGTATTTT	CACFRTGVGDTQYF
TRBV19	TRBJ2-7	TRBD1	.	TGTGCCAGTAGCGGGACAGGGGATACCTACGAGCAGTACTTC	CASSGTGDTYEQYF
TRBV6-5	TRBJ1-2	.	.	TGTGCCAGCAGTCCTCAGGGGCTGTATGGCTACACCTTC	CASSPQGLYGYTF
TRBV11-2	TRBJ1-1	.	.	TGTGCCAGCAGTGGGGGGGGCAACATGAACGCTGAAGCTTTCTTT	CASSGGGNMNAEAFF
TRBV6-1	TRBJ1-1	.	.	TGTGCCAGCAGTGAGTCAGGGGAGAGCACTGAAGCTTTCTTT	CASSESGESTEAFF
TRBV6-5	TRBJ2-3	TRBD1	.	TGTGCCAGCAGTTACTCGGACAGGCTCACAGATACGCAGTATTTT	CASSYSDRLTDTQYF
TRBV21-1	TRBJ1-5	.	.	TGTGCCAGCAGCAAAGTACGTCGAAATGCGGTTAGCAATCAGCCCCAGCATTTT	CASSKVRRNAVSNQPQHF
TRBV29-1	TRBJ1-2	.	.	TGCAGCGTTAACCAGAACTATGGCTACACCTTC	CSVNQNYGYTF
TRBV5-4	TRBJ2-7	.	.	TGTGCCAGCAGCTTGGGGGGCGGACGGTCGTACGAGCAGTACTTC	CASSLGGGRSYEQYF
TRBV9	TRBJ2-3	.	few	TGTGCCAGCAGCGTAGTTCAGGGCACAGATACGCAGTATTTT	CASSVVQGTDTQYF
TRBV7-8	TRBJ1-4	TRBD1	.	TGTGCCAGCAGCCTAGGACAGGGCTATGAAAAACTGTTTTTT	CASSLGQGYEKLFF
TRBV7-6	TRBJ2-5	TRBD2	.	TGTGCCAGCAGCTTAGGGGTAACGGGAGGTGAGACCCAGTACTTC	CASSLGVTGGETQYF
TRBV10-2	TRBJ1-2	.	.	TGCGCCTGCGCCAAGCCTAGCTCCGGCTACACCTTC	CACAKPSSGYTF
TRBV6-5	TRBJ2-7	TRBD1	few	TGTGCCAGCAGGACCCGGGACAGGGGTGCCCACGAGCAGTACTTC	CASRTRDRGAHEQYF
TRBV6-5	TRBJ1-2	.	.	TGTGCCAGCAGTTACGATTCCGGGGTTTCGGGCTACACCTTC	CASSYDSGVSGYTF
TRBV11-2	TRBJ2-5	.	.	TGTGCCAGCAGCTCGAGGGGACTCTTAGGGACCCAGTACTTC	CASSSRGLLGTQYF
TRBV27	TRBJ1-5	.	.	TGTGCCAGCAGGTCGTGGGCTAGCAATCAGCCCCAGCATTTT	CASRSWASNQPQHF
TRBV7-3	TRBJ2-3	.	.	TGTGCCAGCAGCCCCCCGGGTAGCGCTACAGATACGCAGTATTTT	CASSPPGSATDTQYF
TRBV7-9	TRBJ2-1	.	.	TGTGCCAGCAGCTATCCTTACAGGGCTGCCTACAATGAGCAGTTCTTC	CASSYPYRAAYNEQFF
TRBV7-2	TRBJ1-3	TRBD1	.	TGTGCCAGCAGTCCGGGACAGGGGGCTTCTGGAAACACCATATATTTT	CASSPGQGASGNTIYF